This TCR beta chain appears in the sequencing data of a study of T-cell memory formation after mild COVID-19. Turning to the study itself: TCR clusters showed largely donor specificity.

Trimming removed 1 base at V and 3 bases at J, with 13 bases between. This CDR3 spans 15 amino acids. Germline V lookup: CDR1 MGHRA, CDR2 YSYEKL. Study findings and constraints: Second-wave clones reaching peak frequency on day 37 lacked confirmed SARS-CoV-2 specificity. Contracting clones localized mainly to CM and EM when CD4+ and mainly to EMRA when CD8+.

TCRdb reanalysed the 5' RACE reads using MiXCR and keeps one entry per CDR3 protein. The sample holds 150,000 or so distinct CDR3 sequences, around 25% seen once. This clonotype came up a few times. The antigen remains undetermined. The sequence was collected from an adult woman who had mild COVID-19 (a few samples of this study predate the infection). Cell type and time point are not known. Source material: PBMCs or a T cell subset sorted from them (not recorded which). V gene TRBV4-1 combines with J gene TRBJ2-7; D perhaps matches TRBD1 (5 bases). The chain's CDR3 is CASSQVRGTLYEQYF. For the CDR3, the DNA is TGCGCCAGCAGCCAAGTAAGGGGAACCCTCTACGAGCAGTACTTC.